Below, one TCR beta chain is given with its context. The antigen it binds to is not known. No qualities accompany the bases; no much larger clone lies one base away. Healthy controls were roughly 40 blood donors whose buffy coats came from the Finnish Red Cross blood service. All TCR-sequenced material derived from peripheral blood: patient blood samples and healthy donor buffy coats. Ficoll-Hypaque gradient centrifugation was used to isolate peripheral blood mononuclear cells. CD4+ cells were purified magnetically from the buffy coats of healthy controls. The Gentra Puregene Cell and Tissue kit was used to extract genomic DNA, and a Qubit 2.0 fluorometer was used to measure the amount of genomic DNA. TCRbeta rearrangements were sequenced from genomic DNA using the immunoSEQ assay at survey resolution. Per the authors' processing: A lowest detectable productive clonotype frequency of 2.59 x 10-5 was observed in the TCR sequencing data. Only productive TCRbeta rearrangements, defined as complete and in-frame sequences, were included in the analyses. Simpson clonality, calculated in the immunoSEQ Analyzer version 3.0, was used as the measure of sample clonality. Based on frequency, clones were grouped as very rare, small, medium, large (1-20%) or hyperexpanded (>20%). Generation probabilities were estimated with OLGA 1.2.3, V-gene circos plots were made with VDJtools, specificities were searched in VDJdb, and CDR3 motifs were identified with GLIPH. What TCRdb holds here is the immuneACCESS table cut down to in-frame rearrangements. Part of the clones is not present; checked against another copy, under half of the missing clones reflect an unresolved V gene, and the others are unexplained. Clone size and the V and J calls come from that table; the DNA yielded D and trimming. The sample table contains 25,000 to 35,000 clones; only one count was recorded for around 74% of them. The ten biggest clones cover 0.29% of the sample.

This sample was included in a study of STAT5B mutations in CD4+ large granular lymphocyte leukemia (dated by TCRdb to 2022 to 2024). Looking at the study overall: Among the healthy controls, the CDR3 'QG' motif was associated with a particular HLA allele. The study compared the TCRbeta repertoires of patients with CD4+ T-cell large granular lymphocyte leukemia against the TCRbeta repertoires of healthy blood donors. Flow cytometry performed on FACSCanto II or FACSVerse showed that the purified fractions had more than 95% purity among lymphocytes.

Study-wide conclusions, independent of this receptor: Compared with healthy CD4+ repertoires, CD4-sorted patient repertoires appeared more clonal, and this difference remained even after the putative leukemic clones were removed. Each patient's main leukemic clonotypes were private, but 25% of these clonotypes showed up at low frequency in the non-leukemic repertoires of other patients. The data were not HLA-matched, and the relatively small sample size could explain the higher clonality seen in CD4+ compared with CD8+ T-LGLL.

What was sequenced was CD4+ T cells from blood buffy coats. The receptor's source is a human donor in good health.

The DNA sequence is given as TGTGCCAGCAGCAGTGACGTCTGGTCCGGGGAGCTGTTTTTT. It is translated as CASSSDVWSGELFF. The chain is encoded by TRBV5-5 joined to TRBJ2-2; the D gene is unclear. The germline V gene (reference sequence) supplies CDR1 SGHKS and CDR2 YYEKEE. Measured from the cysteine to the phenylalanine, the CDR3 is 14 residues long. Solely the CDR3 DNA is kept, with 42 bases framed from the first base. Between the V and J ends, shortened by 4 bases and 6 bases respectively, the junction contains 13 bases. The entire variable domain, with the stretches around the CDR3 drawn from the reference TRBV5-5 and TRBJ2-2 proteins, is DAGVTQSPTHLIKTRGQQVTLRCSPISGHKSVSWYQQVLGQGPQFIFQYYEKEERGRGNFPDRFSARQFPNYSSELNVNALLLGDSALYLCASSSDVWSGELFFGEGSRLTVL.